These T cell receptor beta chains were read from a single sample in a study of T-cell reconstitution after alpha-beta-depleted transplantation in children. TCRdb reprocessed the PCR reads with MiXCR, giving one entry per CDR3 protein. This sample has fewer than 750,000 distinct CDR3 sequences, with 20% to 25% found just once. The sample in question was PBMCs, mostly from graft donor cells, obtained 360 days after TCRalphabeta/CD19-depleted stem cell transplant. The receptors stem from a boy under three years old who had a stem cell transplant for acute myeloid leukemia, so the T cells may come from the graft donor. CDR3s include the opening cysteine and the closing phenylalanine or tryptophan. A D gene is named only where the DNA matches it firmly. The listing skips clone size in some rows; elsewhere it reads once, few, many or a size class.

. | TRBJ2-3 | . | TRBV12-3/TRBV12-4 | TGTGCCAGCCAGACAGGTAGCACAGATACGCAGTATTTT | CASQTGSTDTQYF
. | TRBJ2-1 | . | TRBV7-2 | TGTGCCAGCAGCTTAGGCCTTAGGGGTCGGTTCTTC | CASSLGLRGRFF
. | TRBJ2-3 | . | TRBV28 | TGTGCCAGGGGGACGTTCACAGATACGCAGTATTTT | CARGTFTDTQYF
. | TRBJ2-7 | few | TRBV6-5 | TGTGCCAGCAGTTACTCCGAGGGTGACTACGAGCAGTACTTC | CASSYSEGDYEQYF
. | TRBJ1-2 | . | TRBV20-1 | TGCAGTGCTAGAGATCGACAGAGAGAGGGGTATGGCTACACCTTC | CSARDRQREGYGYTF
. | TRBJ2-2 | few | TRBV19 | TGTGCCAGTACCGGACAGTACACCGGGGAGCTGTTTTTT | CASTGQYTGELFF
TRBD2 | TRBJ2-3 | . | TRBV7-2 | TGTGCCAGCAGCACTAGCGGCTATACGCAGTATTTT | CASSTSGYTQYF
TRBD1 | TRBJ1-2 | . | TRBV12-3/TRBV12-4 | TGTGCCAGCAGTTTAGCCAGGGGGGACTATGGCTACACCTTC | CASSLARGDYGYTF
TRBD1 | TRBJ2-1 | few | TRBV5-1 | TGCGCCAGCAGCTCCGGGACAGGCCAGAATGAGCAGTTCTTC | CASSSGTGQNEQFF
. | TRBJ2-1 | few | TRBV5-1 | TGCGCCAGCAGGAACCTGAGAGGAAGCTCCTACAATGAGCAGTTCTTC | CASRNLRGSSYNEQFF
TRBD1 | TRBJ2-7 | . | TRBV5-1 | TGCGCCAGCAGCGATGGGACAGGGGGAGGCTCCTACGAGCAGTACTTC | CASSDGTGGGSYEQYF
TRBD2 | TRBJ2-1 | few | TRBV18 | TGTGCCAGCTCACCAGAGGGCCCTAGCGGGGGGTACTACAATGAGCAGTTCTTC | CASSPEGPSGGYYNEQFF
. | TRBJ2-3 | . | TRBV19 | TGTGCCAGTAGTAGTTCGGACTCCCTGGTCGGAGATACGCAGTATTTT | CASSSSDSLVGDTQYF
. | TRBJ2-2 | few | TRBV20-1 | TGCAGTGCTAGGGTCCTGAACACCGGGGAGCTGTTTTTT | CSARVLNTGELFF
. | TRBJ2-7 | few | TRBV15 | TGTGCCACCAGCCCCGGAGCCGAAAAGGGCCGCTACGAGCAGTACTTC | CATSPGAEKGRYEQYF
. | TRBJ1-2 | many | TRBV20-1 | TGCAGTGCCTTGGGGCAGGAAGACTATGGCTACACCTTC | CSALGQEDYGYTF
. | TRBJ1-5 | . | TRBV2 | TGTGCCAGCAGCGGACAGAACAATCAGCCCCAGCATTTT | CASSGQNNQPQHF
. | TRBJ2-1 | . | TRBV4-3 | TGCGCCAGCAGCCAAGTCTTCTTTGGTGAGCAGTTCTTC | CASSQVFFGEQFF
TRBD2 | TRBJ2-1 | . | TRBV9 | TGTGCCAGCACCCAGGGACTAGCGGATATTAATGAGCAGTTCTTC | CASTQGLADINEQFF
. | TRBJ1-2 | . | TRBV6-5 | TGTGCCAGCAGTTACTCATCCTTCGGGGTGGGGAATGGCTACACCTTC | CASSYSSFGVGNGYTF
. | TRBJ2-1 | . | TRBV7-6 | TGTGCCAGCAGCTTGGCCGGGACAAGGAGCCCCTACAATGAGCAGTTCTTC | CASSLAGTRSPYNEQFF
. | TRBJ1-1 | . | TRBV14 | TGTGCCAGCAGCCAAGAAAGCCAGGCCCTAGGAGGGGCTTTCTTT | CASSQESQALGGAFF
TRBD1 | TRBJ2-5 | once | TRBV28 | TGTGCCAGCAGTTACACGGACAGGATGGAGACCCAGTACTTC | CASSYTDRMETQYF
. | TRBJ2-2 | many | TRBV5-1 | TGCGCCAGCAGCTCCGGGACGGTGAACACCGGGGAGCTGTTTTTT | CASSSGTVNTGELFF
. | TRBJ2-1 | few | TRBV12-3/TRBV12-4 | TGTGCCAGCAGTTTAGCCGGTAGGAAAGAGCAGTTCTTC | CASSLAGRKEQFF
. | TRBJ2-2 | many | TRBV24-1 | TGTGCCACCAGTGATTTGGGTCGGGGGCCAAACGCGAACACCGGGGAGCTGTTTTTT | CATSDLGRGPNANTGELFF
. | TRBJ2-1 | few | TRBV20-1 | TGCAGTGCTAGGCAGGGGCCTGAGCAGTTCTTC | CSARQGPEQFF
TRBD1 | TRBJ2-7 | few | TRBV10-3 | TGTGCCATCAGTGCGGGACAGGAGCAGTACTTC | CAISAGQEQYF
. | TRBJ1-1 | many | TRBV6-5 | TGTGCCAGCAGTTACTCGGGATCTGAAGCTTTCTTT | CASSYSGSEAFF
. | TRBJ1-2 | . | TRBV5-1 | TGCGCCAGCACCCAGGGGCATGGCTACACCTTC | CASTQGHGYTF
TRBD2 | TRBJ2-1 | few | TRBV4-1 | TGCGCCAGCAGCCAAGCCCAGGGCCTAGCGGGCGATGAGCAGTTCTTC | CASSQAQGLAGDEQFF
. | TRBJ2-4 | many | TRBV20-1 | TGCAGTGCTAGAGAGGTGATAGCCAAAAACATTCAGTACTTC | CSAREVIAKNIQYF
TRBD1 | TRBJ1-2 | few | TRBV25-1 | TGTGCCAGCAGTGCATTGGACAGGGGTGGCTACACCTTC | CASSALDRGGYTF
. | TRBJ2-7 | few | TRBV7-9 | TGTGCCAGCAGCAAGGGACATTTCTACGAGCAGTACTTC | CASSKGHFYEQYF
. | TRBJ2-7 | . | TRBV27 | TGTGCCAGCAGTTTGACATCCACCTACGAGCAGTACTTC | CASSLTSTYEQYF
. | TRBJ1-2 | few | TRBV20-1 | TGCAGTGCTAAGGGATTTGCCAACTATGGCTACACCTTC | CSAKGFANYGYTF
. | TRBJ2-1 | many | TRBV7-2 | TGTGCCAGCAGCTTAGTGGGGAGCTCCTACAATGAGCAGTTCTTC | CASSLVGSSYNEQFF
. | TRBJ1-3 | many | TRBV9 | TGTGCCAGCAGCGTTGACTTGACAGCGAGCTCTGGAAACACCATATATTTT | CASSVDLTASSGNTIYF
TRBD1 | TRBJ2-3 | . | TRBV5-1 | TGCGCCAGCAGCCCTGAATTAGGGACAGGGAATACGCAGTATTTT | CASSPELGTGNTQYF
. | TRBJ2-2 | once | TRBV7-8 | TGTGCCAGCAGCTCCCATCGGGTAGCGGTGGGCACCGGGGAGCTGTTTTTT | CASSSHRVAVGTGELFF
. | TRBJ1-4 | . | TRBV28 | TGTGCCAGCAGTTTACTAACTAGTCAACTGTTTTTT | CASSLLTSQLFF
TRBD2 | TRBJ2-5 | . | TRBV5-5 | TGTGCCAGCAGCTCTGTCCCTAGCGGGGGGGCGGCCCAAGAGACCCAGTACTTC | CASSSVPSGGAAQETQYF
TRBD2 | TRBJ2-2 | . | TRBV3-1 | TGTGCCAGCAGCCAAGATTTAGGGGGACTAGCTTCTGTCGGGGAGCTGTTTTTT | CASSQDLGGLASVGELFF
. | TRBJ2-2 | . | TRBV28 | TGTGCCAGCAGTTCCCCCAGAGCTAGCGTGGGGAACACCGGGGAGCTGTTTTTT | CASSSPRASVGNTGELFF
. | TRBJ2-7 | . | TRBV20-1 | TGCAGTGCTTCACAGGGACACTCCTACGAGCAGTACTTC | CSASQGHSYEQYF
TRBD2 | TRBJ2-1 | few | TRBV7-3 | TGTGCCAGCAGCTTTAGCGGGGGCTCCTCCCCTGTTCCCTACAATGAGCAGTTCTTC | CASSFSGGSSPVPYNEQFF
TRBD1 | TRBJ2-2 | . | TRBV24-1 | TGTGCCACCAGTGACCCAGGGGGCCCGAACACCGGGGAGCTGTTTTTT | CATSDPGGPNTGELFF
TRBD2 | TRBJ2-1 | . | TRBV6-1 | TGTGCCAGCAGTGAACTGGGACTACACTCCTACAATGAGCAGTTCTTC | CASSELGLHSYNEQFF